One and the same sample provided the 26 T cell receptor beta chains below, sequenced in a study of cytomegalovirus exposure and HLA in healthy donors. Amplification used 60 Vbeta primers and 13 Jbeta primers. The method was immunoSEQ multiplex PCR; TCRdb's version includes in-frame clones alone and lacks a portion of them. This table holds about 200,000 clones, approximately 82% found once. Input material: PBMCs. These receptors all stem from a man aged 18 to 30 in good health and CMV-seronegative.

A few counts support this clone. V is TRBV6-1 and J is TRBJ1-6; D is undetermined. Trimming pared 5 bases from V and 11 bases from J, leaving 10 bases between. Per the germline V gene, CDR1 is MNHNS and CDR2 is SASEGT. The CDR3 is 12 amino acids. The CDR3 loop reads CASSIITAPLHF. The CDR3 bases are TGTGCCAGCAGTATCATTACTGCACCCCTCCACTTT.

Only one count was recorded for this clone. V usage is TRBV4-1 and J usage is TRBJ2-7, with TRBD2 matching 14 bases. Germline-derived CDR1 and CDR2 are MGHRA and YSYEKL. The length of the CDR3 is 15 residues. V gave up 4 bases and J gave up 6 bases; unmatched junction bases: 5. CDR3 protein: CASSRGTSGSVEQYF. The CDR3 bases are TGCGCCAGCAGCCGAGGGACTAGCGGGAGTGTCGAGCAGTACTTC.

In its sample, this clone was seen a few times. The V gene is TRBV28, the J gene TRBJ1-1, with TRBD1 matching over 7 bases. The CDR3 contains 15 residues. The germline CDR1 and CDR2 sequences are MDHEN and SYDVKM. Trimming at V came to 3 bases and at J to 0 bases, leaving 4 bases not matched to a gene. The CDR3 region has the DNA TGTGCCAGCAGTTTGGTAGACAGGGTGAACACTGAAGCTTTCTTT. Protein product: CASSLVDRVNTEAFF.

This chain connects TRBV5-4 to TRBJ2-3; weak D call: TRBD1 (6 bases). V lost 4 bases, J lost 2 bases, and 14 bases lay in between. Germline V CDR1 and CDR2: SGHNT, YYREEE (reference sequence). CDR3 length: 15 amino acids. This CDR3 is CASSPGQQPTDTQYF. The CDR3 bases are TGTGCCAGCAGCCCTGGACAGCAACCCACAGATACGCAGTATTTT. Combining the CDR3 with reference TRBV5-4 and TRBJ2-3 gives the whole variable domain ETGVTQSPTHLIKTRGQQVTLRCSSQSGHNTVSWYQQALGQGPQFIFQYYREEENGRGNFPPRFSGLQFPNYSSELNVNALELDDSALYLCASSPGQQPTDTQYFGPGTRLTVL.

This clone was recorded a few times. V gene TRBV19 combines with J gene TRBJ1-4; 10 positions agree with TRBD1. Trimming took 5 bases from V and 6 from J; bases not matched to a gene: 6. Looked up from germline, CDR1 is LNHDA and CDR2 is SQIVND (reference sequence). This CDR3 contains 15 residues. The DNA for the CDR3 is TGTGCCAGTAGTCTACGACAGGGGGCGGATGAAAAACTGTTTTTT. Protein product: CASSLRQGADEKLFF. The full variable domain, rest sourced from reference TRBV19 and TRBJ1-4, is DGGITQSPKYLFRKEGQNVTLSCEQNLNHDAMYWYRQDPGQGLRLIYYSQIVNDFQKGDIAEGYSVSREKKESFPLTVTSAQKNPTAFYLCASSLRQGADEKLFFGSGTQLSVL.

The genes are TRBV4-1 and TRBJ1-3, with 7 bases matching TRBD1. Germline CDR1 MGHRA, CDR2 YSYEKL. The CDR3 is made up of 16 amino acids. J was trimmed by 2 bases and V by 0 bases; bases with no gene match: 4. The CDR3: CASSQEWGTAGNTIYF. In nucleotides, the CDR3 is TGCGCCAGCAGCCAAGAGTGGGGGACAGCTGGAAACACCATATATTTT.

This chain links TRBV7-2 with TRBJ1-1; possibly TRBD1 for D (6 bases). Germline assignment: CDR1 SGHTA and CDR2 FQGNSA. V lost 5 bases to trimming and J lost 2 bases, with 9 bases between them. CDR3 length: 13 residues. This CDR3 is CASSQGQNTEAFF. The CDR3 nucleotides are TGTGCCAGCAGCCAGGGGCAAAACACTGAAGCTTTCTTT.

This rearrangement joins TRBV6-1 to TRBJ1-2; D is unresolved. The CDR3 spans 13 residues. V lost 6 bases to trimming and J lost 3 bases, with 11 bases between them. CDR1 and CDR2 from the germline V gene are MNHNS and SASEGT. The CDR3 loop reads CASSADIYYGYTF. The CDR3 nucleotides are TGTGCCAGCAGCGCCGACATTTACTATGGCTACACCTTC.

This chain connects TRBV5-4 to TRBJ2-3; 12 bases map to TRBD2. From germline, CDR1 is SGHNT and CDR2 YYREEE (reference sequence). The CDR3 is 18 residues long. The V segment lost 2 bases and the J segment 5 bases; nucleotides outside the gene matches: 12. CDR3: CASSFTGTSGFSGDTQYF. The CDR3, as DNA: TGTGCCAGCAGCTTTACCGGGACTAGCGGGTTCTCGGGAGATACGCAGTATTTT.

The chain recombines TRBV9 with TRBJ2-7, with 8 positions matching TRBD1. Germline V gives CDR1 SGDLS, CDR2 YYNGEE. Trimming cost V 2 bases and J 7 bases; bases outside gene matches: 8. The CDR3 has 14 residues. As DNA, the CDR3 is TGTGCCAGCAGCGTTCAGGACAGGGCGGGGGAGCAGTACTTC. It encodes CASSVQDRAGEQYF.

CDR3 DNA: TGCGCCAGCAGCGCAACAGAGAACACCGGGGAGCTGTTTTTT. Its translation: CASSATENTGELFF. This chain joins TRBV5-1 and TRBJ2-2, with unresolved D. The germline gives CDR1 SGHRS, CDR2 YFSETQ. V was pared by 4 bases and J by 1 base, with 8 bases between. There are 14 residues in the CDR3.

The rearrangement joins TRBV11-1 to TRBJ2-5, with TRBD1 matching 8 bases. The DNA end lines up better with TRBJ2-7; the J call may be wrong. The germline V gene encodes CDR1 SGHAT and CDR2 FQDESV (reference sequence). CDR3 length: 15 residues. This CDR3 is CASSLPRTGSYEQYF. CDR3 DNA sequence: TGTGCCAGCAGCTTGCCCCGGACAGGGTCCTACGAGCAGTACTTC.

The rearrangement joins TRBV14 to TRBJ2-5; 9 nucleotides match TRBD1. Looked up from germline, CDR1 is SGHDN and CDR2 is FVKESK. The V gene end was trimmed by 4 bases and the J gene end by 10 bases; junction bases not matched to a gene: 13. The CDR3 has 15 amino acids. The CDR3 region is CASSRLQGARQGQYF. The CDR3 DNA follows: TGTGCCAGCAGCCGATTACAGGGGGCGAGGCAGGGCCAGTACTTC.

The genes are TRBV4-1 and TRBJ2-7; D is unresolved. The CDR3 spans 16 residues. Looked up from germline, CDR1 is MGHRA and CDR2 is YSYEKL. The V gene lost 0 bases and the J gene lost 7 bases, with 19 bases spanning the gap. The CDR3: CASSQELTHHPREQYF. The DNA of the CDR3 is TGCGCCAGCAGCCAAGAATTGACTCATCACCCTCGTGAGCAGTACTTC.

This clone appeared a few times. V is TRBV4-1 and J is TRBJ2-5; D gene uncertain. The CDR3 is made up of 12 amino acids. The V gene lost 4 bases and the J gene lost 4 bases, with 7 bases spanning the gap. CDR1 is MGHRA and CDR2 is YSYEKL in the germline V gene. CDR3 nucleotide sequence: TGCGCCAGCAGCCCCCCCCGAGAGACCCAGTACTTC. It is translated as CASSPPRETQYF.

V gene TRBV5-4 combines with J gene TRBJ2-7; D uncertain. V gave up 0 bases and J gave up 2 bases, with 6 bases separating them. The CDR3 has 13 amino acids. The germline V gene encodes CDR1 SGHNT and CDR2 YYREEE (reference sequence). This CDR3 is CASSLAVTYEQYF. The CDR3 DNA is TGTGCCAGCAGCTTGGCAGTTACCTACGAGCAGTACTTC.

As for this clone: The germline gene is not matched at one end of the junction; a read error may be the cause. The V call is TRBV5-8, the J call TRBJ1-5; TRBD1 matches at 8 bases. CDR1 is SGHTS, CDR2 YDEGEE, per germline. This CDR3 spans 12 amino acids. The CDR3 sequence: CASSLTRGQVWF. The CDR3 DNA reads as TGTGCCAGCAGCTTGACCCGGGGACAGGTATGGTTT.

This chain links TRBV19 with TRBJ1-1; 8 bases are shared with TRBD1. J lost 1 base, V lost 1 base, and 5 bases had no gene match. Germline CDR1 and CDR2: LNHDA and SQIVND (reference sequence). This CDR3 is 16 amino acids long. CDR3 protein: CASSIGRDRKNTEAFF. The CDR3 coding sequence is TGTGCCAGTAGTATAGGTCGGGACAGGAAGAACACTGAAGCTTTCTTT.

The genes are TRBV27 and TRBJ1-4; D ambiguous. Germline lookup yields CDR1 MNHEY and CDR2 SMNVEV (reference sequence). The CDR3 has 15 amino acids. V was trimmed by 6 bases and J by 0 bases, leaving 11 bases between them. The CDR3 DNA sequence: TGTGCCAGCAGCCCGGCGGCCGCAACTAATGAAAAACTGTTTTTT. Residues: CASSPAAATNEKLFF.

The chain combines TRBV2 with TRBJ2-5; TRBD2 agrees at 7 bases. This CDR3 has 14 residues. The germline gives CDR1 SNHLY, CDR2 FYNNEI. The J segment lost 5 bases and the V segment lost 6 bases, leaving 9 bases of the junction unmatched. The CDR3 DNA reads TGTGCCAGCAGATTCGGACTAGGTCAGGAGACCCAGTACTTC. Its protein is CASRFGLGQETQYF.

This clone has only a few counts. The rearrangement uses TRBV28 and TRBJ1-2; 7 bases are shared with TRBD1. There are 13 residues in the CDR3. Unmatched junction bases numbered 4, after V lost 7 bases and J lost 2 bases. Per the germline V gene, CDR1 is MDHEN and CDR2 is SYDVKM. In DNA form, the CDR3 reads TGTGCCAGCAAGGGACAGCCGAACTATGGCTACACCTTC. This codes for CASKGQPNYGYTF.

The chain couples TRBV28 to TRBJ1-3, with D tentatively TRBD1 (6 bases). Germline lookup yields CDR1 MDHEN and CDR2 SYDVKM. There are 16 residues in the CDR3. With 6 bases removed from V and 4 bases from J, the gap between germline ends came to 19 bases. CDR3 protein: CASRSPGTSDGNTIYF. The DNA of the CDR3 is TGTGCCAGCAGGAGTCCCGGGACATCTGACGGAAACACCATATATTTT.

The chain's CDR3 is CASTSRSKPSTDTQYF. The CDR3 DNA is TGTGCCAGCACATCTAGGAGCAAACCCAGCACAGATACGCAGTATTTT. This chain links TRBV2 with TRBJ2-3; D is undetermined. The CDR3 runs to 16 residues. Trimming shortened V by 7 bases and J by 0 bases, and 17 bases separated the two germline ends. The germline CDR1 and CDR2 sequences are SNHLY and FYNNEI. The complete variable domain, with remaining parts taken from reference TRBV2 and TRBJ2-3, reads EPEVTQTPSHQVTQMGQEVILRCVPISNHLYFYWYRQILGQKVEFLVSFYNNEISEKSEIFDDQFSVERPDGSNFTLKIRSTKLEDSAMYFCASTSRSKPSTDTQYFGPGTRLTVL.

Points on this clone: A read error may produce the germline difference seen at one junction end. This rearrangement joins TRBV7-7 to TRBJ2-1; 7 bases are shared with TRBD2. This CDR3 is built from 14 residues. The V gene's germline CDR1 is SSHAT and CDR2 FNYEAQ (reference sequence). The CDR3 reads CASSVGTTDNEQFF. In nucleotides, the CDR3 is TGTGCTAGCAGCGTCGGGACTACCGACAATGAGCAGTTCTTC.

The chain has TRBV6-1 and TRBJ2-3, with 14 bases fitting TRBD2. The CDR3 has 19 residues. Germline V gene lookup returns CDR1 MNHNS and CDR2 SASEGT. V shed 3 bases, J shed 3 bases, and the junction held 11 bases outside the gene matches. The CDR3 sequence is CASSDQPGLAGASTDTQYF. The CDR3 DNA follows: TGTGCCAGCAGTGACCAACCGGGACTAGCGGGAGCATCTACAGATACGCAGTATTTT.

The chain recombines TRBV19 with TRBJ1-1, with D unresolved. The CDR3 is made up of 15 amino acids. Germline CDR1 is LNHDA and CDR2 is SQIVND (reference sequence). V was shortened by 9 bases and J by 5 bases, with 22 bases between the two germline ends. CDR3 DNA sequence: TGTGCCAGCCATTTGAACTTTGGAGGAAGGACTGAAGCTTTCTTT. Amino acids: CASHLNFGGRTEAFF.